The subject of this entry is one TCR beta chain. Its specificity is not known. PCR involved 60 Vbeta and 13 Jbeta primers. In the original analysis: Later reanalysis found roughly 80 million unique TCR beta chains, some 10 million of them shared. The protocol was immunoSEQ multiplex PCR, while the TCRdb copy is restricted to in-frame clones and leaves out a portion. V, J and clone size are those of that table, while D and trimming were read from the DNA. The sample shows roughly 86,000 clones, under 80% of them seen only once. V lost 3 bases and J 0 bases, leaving 14 bases between the germline ends. CDR1 and CDR2 from the germline V gene are LNHDA and SQIVND (reference sequence). There are 16 residues in the CDR3. This sample stems from a study of cytomegalovirus exposure and HLA in healthy donors. Overall study findings and caveats: The authors confirmed in vitro that a few CMV-associated chains were specific for CMV antigens. Presence/absence analyses took donor sequencing depth as roughly uniform. Upon later analysis, TCR association rates were observed to vary by HLA locus, being highest for DRB1 and lowest for HLA-C.

The sequencing input was PBMCs. The chain links TRBV19 to TRBJ1-1; D is unresolved. This TCR derives from a man aged 45-65 years in good health and CMV-seropositive. This CDR3 is CASSMGRTVMNTEAFF. The CDR3, as DNA: TGTGCCAGTAGTATGGGCCGAACAGTCATGAACACTGAAGCTTTCTTT.